One sample yielded the 3 T cell receptor beta chains listed below, sequenced in a study of Graves' ophthalmopathy and Graves' hyperthyroidism. Amplification of TCR beta CDR3 regions used RNA transcripts. The first round was an RT-PCR with HTBI primers, and the second round was a multiplex PCR. TCRdb re-analysed the multiplex PCR reads in MiXCR, keeping a single row per CDR3 protein. The repertoire holds over 500,000 distinct CDR3 sequences, with about a fifth as singletons. Sequencing was done on a sample of peripheral blood. The receptors were sampled from a woman younger than 35 with stable Graves' hyperthyroidism. Some clones in this sample may be carry-over from other donors' samples.

This clonotype has ten or more counts. The V and J genes are TRBV5-5 and TRBJ2-7; 11 bases fit TRBD2. Germline V gives CDR1 SGHKS, CDR2 YYEKEE (reference sequence). With 0 bases clipped from V and 4 bases from J, the junction kept 6 bases outside the gene matches. CDR3 length: 16 amino acids. For the CDR3, the DNA is TGTGCCAGCAGCTTGGTAACTAGCGGGAGCGGTTACGAGCAGTACTTC. This gives the protein CASSLVTSGSGYEQYF.

This sequence joins TRBV15 and TRBJ1-5, with a possible D match to TRBD1 (5 bases). V lost 1 base and J lost 4, with 8 bases in between. CDR1 and CDR2 from the germline V gene are LNHNV and YYDKDF (reference sequence). The CDR3 sequence is 14 residues long. CDR3 coding DNA: TGTGCCACCAGCAGAGGCCGGGGGAATCAGCCCCAGCATTTT. Amino acid sequence: CATSRGRGNQPQHF.

Ten or more counts support this clonotype. The rearrangement links TRBV7-6 to TRBJ1-1, with D perhaps TRBD1 (5 bases). Per the germline V gene, CDR1 is SGHVS and CDR2 is FNYEAQ. The CDR3 runs 14 residues. V shed 2 bases and J shed 3 bases, with 10 bases lying between them. In DNA, the CDR3 is TGTGCCAGCAGCTTACCAGGGCCTTACACTGAAGCTTTCTTT. Translation gives CASSLPGPYTEAFF.